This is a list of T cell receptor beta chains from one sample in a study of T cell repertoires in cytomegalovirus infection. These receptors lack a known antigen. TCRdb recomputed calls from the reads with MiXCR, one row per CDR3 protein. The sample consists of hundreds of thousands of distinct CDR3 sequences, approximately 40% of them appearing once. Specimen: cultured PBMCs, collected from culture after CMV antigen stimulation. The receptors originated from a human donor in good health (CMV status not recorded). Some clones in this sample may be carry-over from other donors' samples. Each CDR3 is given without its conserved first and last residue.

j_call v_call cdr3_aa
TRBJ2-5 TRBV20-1 SARSGSPSGETQY
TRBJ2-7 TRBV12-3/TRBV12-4 ASSFLAGTLTTYEQY
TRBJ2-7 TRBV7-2 ASSPGPVGEQY
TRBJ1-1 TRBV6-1 ASSYKEGLNTEAF
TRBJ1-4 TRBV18 ASSPAHLTTNEKLF
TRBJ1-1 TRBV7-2 ASSLTGNTEAF
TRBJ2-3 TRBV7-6 ASGGGVGQDTQY
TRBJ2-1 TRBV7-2 ASNGLAGGPRYNEQF
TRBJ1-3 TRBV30 AWSPGDSGNTIY
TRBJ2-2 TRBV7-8 ASSLARGEFTVELF
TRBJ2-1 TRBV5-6 ASSWHHRGTDYNEQF
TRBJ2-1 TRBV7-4 ASRHGVDNEQF
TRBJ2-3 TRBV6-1 ASNRLEGDTQY
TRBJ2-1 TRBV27 ASSLVAGDSLNEQF
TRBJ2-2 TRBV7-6 ASLRDAGELF
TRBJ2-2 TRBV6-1 ASSPRREAGTGELF
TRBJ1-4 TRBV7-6 ASSEGTANEKLF
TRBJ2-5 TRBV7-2 ASSLEGPLLRETQY
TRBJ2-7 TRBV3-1 ASSQEAGAGEQY
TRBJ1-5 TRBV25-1 ASTNKYIGANQPQH